Detailed here is one T cell receptor beta chain. The junction does not match germline at one end; this may be a read error. This sample stems from a study of blood T cells in healthy people across ages. The second PCR ran about 6 to 11 cycles with a sample-barcoded 5' primer and J-beta primers. Using its own MiXCR run on the 5' RACE reads, TCRdb lists one record per CDR3 protein. The table has 1.5 million to 1.8 million distinct CDR3 sequences, 35% to 45% seen once; the top ten hold less than 5%. The clonotype was recovered from a woman under 30 in good health. Sequencing was performed on blood.

CDR3 protein: CDSSLRGGLDTQYF. CDR3 coding DNA: TGTGACAGCAGCTTGCGCGGGGGGCTAGATACGCAGTATTTT. This chain uses TRBV7-2 with TRBJ2-3; 8 nucleotides line up with TRBD2. CDR1 is SGHTA and CDR2 is FQGNSA in the germline V gene. This CDR3 spans 14 amino acids. Full variable domain (rest looked up from reference TRBV7-2 and TRBJ2-3): GAGVSQSPSNKVTEKGKDVELRCDPISGHTALYWYRQSLGQGLEFLIYFQGNSAPDKSGLPSDRFSAERTGGSVSTLTIQRTQQEDSAVYLCDSSLRGGLDTQYFGPGTRLTVL.